This TCR beta chain was observed in a study of T-cell memory formation after mild COVID-19. Study as a whole: TCR clusters were mostly confined to one donor each. General study findings and limits: Contracting clones from day 15 to 85 had balanced CD4/CD8; later expanders favoured CD4+.

The CDR3 totals 14 residues. V lost 1 base, J lost 3 bases, and 10 bases lay in between. Germline V lookup: CDR1 PRHDT, CDR2 FYEKMQ (reference sequence). TCRdb called the 5' RACE reads again in MiXCR, with one record for every CDR3 protein. The sample has 65,000 to 100,000 distinct CDR3 sequences; around 13% are singletons. A remark on this clonotype: Its antigen remains unidentified.

This receptor was identified in a man aged 18 to 30 who had mild COVID-19 (a few samples of this study predate the infection). Cell type and time point are not known. The V call is TRBV13, the J call TRBJ2-7, with D maybe TRBD1 (5 bases). Sequenced material: PBMCs or a T cell subset sorted from them (not recorded which). The CDR3 DNA follows: TGTGCCAGCAGCTTAGTTCCCAGGGTCTACGAGCAGTACTTC. Encoded protein: CASSLVPRVYEQYF.